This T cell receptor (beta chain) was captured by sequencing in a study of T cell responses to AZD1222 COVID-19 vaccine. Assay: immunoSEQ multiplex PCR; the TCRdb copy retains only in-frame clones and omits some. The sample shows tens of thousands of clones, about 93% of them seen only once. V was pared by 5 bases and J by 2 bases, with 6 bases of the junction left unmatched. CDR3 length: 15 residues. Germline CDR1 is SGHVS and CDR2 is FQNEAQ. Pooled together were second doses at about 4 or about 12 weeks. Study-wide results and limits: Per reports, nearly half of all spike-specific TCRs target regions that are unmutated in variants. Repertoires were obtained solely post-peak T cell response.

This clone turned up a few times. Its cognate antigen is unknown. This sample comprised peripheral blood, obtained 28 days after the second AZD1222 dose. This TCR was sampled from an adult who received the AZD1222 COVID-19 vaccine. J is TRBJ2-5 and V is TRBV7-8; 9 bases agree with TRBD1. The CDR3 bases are TGTGCCAGCAGCCTCCTACAGGGGGCTCAAGAGACCCAGTACTTC. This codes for CASSLLQGAQETQYF.